The 22 T cell receptor beta chains below all came from one sample that was sequenced in a study of identical twins' blood T cells. MiXCR was run by TCRdb on the 5' RACE reads, yielding one entry per CDR3 protein. The repertoire includes roughly 340,000 distinct CDR3 sequences, about 28% of them detected once, and 6.1% sits in the top ten. The sample taken for sequencing was PBMCs. These receptors all stem from a woman aged 18 to 55 in good health.

The chain carries TRBV4-2 and TRBJ1-1; D is ambiguous. V was cut by 1 base and J by 0 bases, with 9 bases left in between. Germline V gene sequence: CDR1 LGHNA, CDR2 YNFKEQ. The CDR3 is made up of 15 amino acids. CDR3 in DNA: TGTGCCAGCAGCCAAGTTCGAGCATTGAACACTGAAGCTTTCTTT. It yields the protein CASSQVRALNTEAFF.

This clonotype was recorded at least ten times. The chain carries TRBV7-9 and TRBJ1-2, with D possibly being TRBD1 (6 bases). The V gene lost 6 bases and the J gene lost 4 bases, with 9 bases spanning the gap. The CDR3 covers 12 residues. Germline values: CDR1 SEHNR, CDR2 FQNEAQ (reference sequence). CDR3 nucleotides: TGTGCCAGCAGATGGGACATCTATGGCTACACCTTC. It codes for CASRWDIYGYTF.

With respect to this clonotype: A much bigger clone sits one base away, suggesting this may be a read error. This chain joins TRBV20-1 and TRBJ2-5; 11 bases match TRBD2. CDR3 size: 13 residues. Germline V gives CDR1 DFQATT, CDR2 SNEGSKA (reference sequence). Written as DNA, the CDR3 is TGCATTAGTCTTTGGACTAGCGGGGAGACCCAGTACTTC. Its translation: CISLWTSGETQYF.

Notes on this clonotype: A much bigger clone sits one base away, suggesting this may be a read error. Without the conserved terminal phenylalanine or tryptophan, this CDR3 likely stems from a read error. The chain employs TRBV19 and TRBJ1-3; D is ambiguous. Germline lookup yields CDR1 LNHDA and CDR2 SQIVND (reference sequence). This CDR3 contains 14 residues. Trimming left V 4 bases short and J 2 bases short, with 9 bases between. The CDR3 nucleotides are TGTGCCAGTAGTAGGCGGATTACTGGAAACACCATATATCTT. Its protein is CASSRRITGNTIYL.

A note on this clonotype: This may be a read error, as it is one base from a much larger clone. The missing conserved phenylalanine or tryptophan at the end of this CDR3 makes a read error likely. The chain recombines TRBV10-2 with TRBJ1-5; tentatively, D is TRBD1 (5 bases). V lost 4 bases and J lost 0, with 10 bases in between. CDR3 length equals 15 residues. The germline V gene encodes CDR1 WSHSY and CDR2 SAAADI. The CDR3 sequence: CASSVGENSNQPQHL. CDR3 bases: TGCGCCAGCAGTGTAGGGGAAAATAGCAATCAGCCCCAGCATCTT.

Concerning this clonotype itself: The final CDR3 position lacks the conserved phenylalanine or tryptophan, pointing to a likely read error. The J gene is TRBJ2-5, the V gene TRBV29-1; D gene uncertain. V was trimmed by 8 bases and J by 1 base, leaving 17 bases between them. This CDR3 contains 14 residues. CDR1 and CDR2 (germline): SQVTM, ANQGSEA. The CDR3 sequence: CSSAWNSFQETQYL. CDR3 coding DNA: TGCAGCTCGGCGTGGAACAGTTTCCAAGAGACCCAGTACCTC.

Notes on this clonotype: A junction boundary mismatches the germline segment, possibly from a read error. The chain has TRBV11-2 and TRBJ1-1; no clear D. CDR1 and CDR2 from the germline V gene are SGHAT and FQNNGV. The CDR3 has 13 amino acids. The CDR3 DNA follows: TGTGCCAACAGCTTAGTTTCGGGCAGGGAAGCTTTCTTT. This encodes CANSLVSGREAFF.

This clonotype came up a few times. Likely a read error: the CDR3 ends without its conserved phenylalanine or tryptophan. No DNA is shown, since the ends of the CDR3 on it are uncertain; the CDR3 is the one TCRdb lists. This chain connects TRBV29-1 to TRBJ2-7; the table calls TRBD1, which could not be checked here. The CDR3 spans 12 amino acids, including both terminal residues. Germline CDR1 is SQVTM and CDR2 is ANQGSEA. CDR3 amino acids: CSVIRGQGVCSA.

This chain links TRBV20-1 with TRBJ1-6, with 7 bases identical to TRBD1. The CDR3 is made up of 14 amino acids. The junction had 6 bases not matched to a gene; V was cut back by 2 bases and J by 8 bases. Germline V gene lookup returns CDR1 DFQATT and CDR2 SNEGSKA (reference sequence). The CDR3 DNA is TGCAGTGCTAGAAGCCGGACAGGAGATTCACCCCTCCACTTT. Protein: CSARSRTGDSPLHF.

The genes are TRBV29-1 and TRBJ1-3, with unresolved D. Trimming took off 0 bases at V and 0 bases at J, with 6 bases between the two ends. CDR3 length equals 14 residues. In germline, CDR1 is SQVTM, CDR2 ANQGSEA. The DNA of the CDR3 is TGCAGCGTTGAAGATTCAAACTCTGGAAACACCATATATTTT. This encodes CSVEDSNSGNTIYF.

This clonotype was recorded many times. The chain carries TRBV29-1 and TRBJ1-1; D is unresolved. This CDR3 is 13 amino acids long. Germline V gene data show CDR1 as SQVTM and CDR2 as ANQGSEA. V lost 7 bases, J lost 1 base, and 13 bases lay in between. This chain's CDR3 is CSAGVARNTEAFF. DNA of the CDR3: TGCAGCGCCGGAGTGGCGAGGAACACTGAAGCTTTCTTT.

The table lists this clonotype with a few counts. The chain recombines TRBV5-1 with TRBJ2-1; 9 bases align to TRBD1. V lost 5 bases, J lost 5 bases, and 11 bases stayed unmatched. CDR3 length: 16 residues. The germline gives CDR1 SGHRS, CDR2 YFSETQ. As DNA, the CDR3 is TGCGCCAGCAGGAATCCCGGGACAGGGAGCGACAATGAGCAGTTCTTC. Encoded protein: CASRNPGTGSDNEQFF.

The V and J genes are TRBV5-1 and TRBJ2-3; D might be TRBD1 or TRBD2, each matching 6 bases. There are 18 residues in the CDR3. Germline assignment: CDR1 SGHRS and CDR2 YFSETQ. Trimming stripped 1 base from V and 0 bases from J, with 18 bases between. In DNA, the CDR3 is TGCGCCAGCAGCTTGTTACCGCGACGGGGGCGAAGCACAGATACGCAGTATTTT. Encoded protein: CASSLLPRRGRSTDTQYF. Full variable domain (remainder filled in from reference TRBV5-1 and TRBJ2-3): KAGVTQTPRYLIKTRGQQVTLSCSPISGHRSVSWYQQTPGQGLQFLFEYFSETQRNKGNFPGRFSGRQFSNSRSEMNVSTLELGDSALYLCASSLLPRRGRSTDTQYFGPGTRLTVL.

Ten or more counts support this clonotype. This rearrangement joins TRBV7-2 to TRBJ1-2, with 7 positions matching TRBD1. This CDR3 is built from 13 residues. Unmatched junction bases numbered 7, after V lost 5 bases and J lost 7 bases. The germline V gene has CDR1 SGHTA and CDR2 FQGNSA. The DNA for the CDR3 is TGTGCCAGCAGCCTCGACAGGGTCGGTGGCTACACCTTC. Encoded protein: CASSLDRVGGYTF.

This clonotype was picked up a small number of times. This chain uses TRBV20-1 with TRBJ2-7, with 13 bases identical to TRBD2. J gave up 3 bases and V 3 bases, and 5 bases lay outside the gene matches. CDR1 DFQATT and CDR2 SNEGSKA come from the germline V gene (reference sequence). CDR3 length equals 15 residues. The CDR3 DNA sequence: TGCAGTGCTAGGCGGACTAGCGGGAGATACTACGAGCAGTACTTC. Translation: CSARRTSGRYYEQYF.

A word on this clonotype: Since the CDR3 does not end with the conserved phenylalanine or tryptophan, this likely comes from a read error. The chain recombines TRBV12-3 or TRBV12-4 with TRBJ2-7; D gene ambiguous. V was shortened by 2 bases and J by 3 bases, with 11 bases between the two germline ends. The CDR3 contains 14 residues. CDR3 sequence reads: CASSLIGQIYEQYL. The CDR3 coding sequence is TGTGCCAGCAGTTTAATCGGGCAGATCTACGAGCAGTACCTC.

The chain is built from TRBV19 and TRBJ2-2, with 11 positions matching TRBD2. V dropped 7 bases and J dropped 3; count of bases not matched to a gene: 4. The CDR3 totals 15 residues. CDR1 is LNHDA, CDR2 SQIVND, per germline (reference sequence). CDR3 in DNA: TGTGCCAGTAAACTAGCGGGAGCGGACACCGGGGAGCTGTTTTTT. As protein: CASKLAGADTGELFF.

This clonotype was detected a few times. The chain employs TRBV29-1 and TRBJ2-3, with D possibly matching TRBD2 (5 bases). V was pared by 4 bases and J by 6 bases, with 11 bases between. The CDR3 covers 12 residues. From germline, CDR1 is SQVTM and CDR2 ANQGSEA. CDR3 protein: CSVGRGRDTQYF. The CDR3 DNA is TGCAGCGTTGGTCGGGGAAGGGATACGCAGTATTTT.

This clonotype has just a few counts. The chain's CDR3 is CSANPRWTEAFF. The CDR3 bases are TGCAGTGCTAACCCGAGGTGGACTGAAGCTTTCTTT. The chain employs TRBV20-1 and TRBJ1-1; no definite D call. The length of the CDR3 is 12 residues. CDR1 is DFQATT, CDR2 SNEGSKA, per germline (reference sequence). Trimming pared 4 bases from V and 5 bases from J, leaving 11 bases between.

This clonotype was found a few times. V gene TRBV20-1 combines with J gene TRBJ1-5; D is unclear. Trimming removed 4 bases from V and 7 bases from J, with 11 bases in between. Germline CDR1 and CDR2: DFQATT and SNEGSKA (reference sequence). The CDR3 runs to 12 residues. The CDR3 nucleotides read TGCAGTGCTAAAGGTCGGGAACAGCCCCAGCATTTT. Translated: CSAKGREQPQHF.

Details on this clonotype: It may be a read error: a sequence one base away is much more abundant. The chain carries TRBV6-1 and TRBJ1-5; no firm D call. The ends were cut back, 8 bases at V and 0 bases at J, with 8 bases in the middle. Germline loops: CDR1 MNHNS, CDR2 SASEGT. There are 13 residues in the CDR3. CDR3 amino acids: CASVYNSNQPQHF. The CDR3 region has the DNA TGTGCCAGCGTTTACAATAGCAATCAGCCCCAGCATTTT.

Only a few counts were recorded for this clonotype. In DNA, the CDR3 is TGTGCCAGCACCTTGGGGGGCGGTGGAAACACCATATATTTT. It specifies CASTLGGGGNTIYF. The rearrangement joins TRBV7-8 to TRBJ1-3, with D maybe TRBD1 (6 bases). Germline V gene lookup returns CDR1 SGHVS and CDR2 FQNEAQ. The CDR3 loop spans 14 amino acids. The V and J ends lost 7 bases and 3 bases respectively, with 13 bases between them.